One and the same sample provided the 24 T cell receptor beta chains below, sequenced in a study of shared clonotypes between healthy human individuals. Some clones are missing from TCRdb's copy, which holds only in-frame ones; the method was immunoSEQ multiplex PCR. Of 2,500,000 or so clones listed, around 94% are singletons. Input material: naive CD4+ T cells sorted from blood. Noted subset: CD45RA+ positively selected. These receptors originate from a man aged 18 to 29 in good health.

The V gene is TRBV4-3, the J gene TRBJ2-5; TRBD2 might be the D (5 bases). Trimming removed 0 bases from V and 5 bases from J, with 13 bases in between. The CDR3 loop spans 15 amino acids. Germline lookup yields CDR1 LGHNA and CDR2 YSLEER. The CDR3 spells CASSQEISGSETQYF. As DNA, the CDR3 is TGCGCCAGCAGCCAAGAAATATCGGGATCCGAGACCCAGTACTTC.

The chain couples TRBV18 to TRBJ2-5, with 8 bases lining up with TRBD2. Germline V gene sequence: CDR1 KGHSH, CDR2 LQKENI. The J segment lost 1 base and the V segment lost 0 bases, leaving 7 bases of the junction unmatched. The CDR3 totals 17 residues. The DNA of the CDR3 is TGTGCCAGCTCACCACCGTCGGTAGCGGGGATCCAAGAGACCCAGTACTTC. Amino acids: CASSPPSVAGIQETQYF.

The chain recombines TRBV29-1 with TRBJ1-1; possibly TRBD1 for D (5 bases). V was shortened by 4 bases and J by 4 bases, with 16 bases between the two germline ends. Germline CDR1 reads SQVTM; CDR2 reads ANQGSEA. The CDR3 spans 14 residues. The CDR3 region has the DNA TGCAGCGTTGTCAGGGACGGGCACGGCACTGAAGCTTTCTTT. Protein: CSVVRDGHGTEAFF.

This chain connects TRBV6-1 to TRBJ2-5; D is perhaps TRBD2 (5 bases). The germline V and J ends were trimmed by 1 base and 4 bases, with 10 bases remaining between them. The CDR3 contains 14 residues. CDR1 is MNHNS, CDR2 SASEGT, per germline. The CDR3 DNA is TGTGCCAGCAGTGAAGTCGGGGTAGTAGAGACCCAGTACTTC. This sequence encodes CASSEVGVVETQYF.

The chain recombines TRBV11-2 with TRBJ2-3; weak D call: TRBD2 (6 bases). This CDR3 is built from 16 residues. The germline V gene has CDR1 SGHAT and CDR2 FQNNGV. Trimming stripped 7 bases from V and 5 bases from J, with 22 bases between. The CDR3 coding sequence is TGTGCCAGCACCCTAGGGGAGGCTGGGAGGAAAGATACGCAGTATTTT. Translating gives CASTLGEAGRKDTQYF.

V gene TRBV9 combines with J gene TRBJ2-3; 7 bases fit TRBD1. From germline, CDR1 is SGDLS and CDR2 YYNGEE. This CDR3 is 15 amino acids long. With V trimmed by 4 bases and J by 3 bases, 8 bases remained unmatched. The CDR3 bases are TGTGCCAGCAGCCTCCGACAGGGCGAAACAGATACGCAGTATTTT. Its protein product is CASSLRQGETDTQYF.

Worth noting for this clone: This sample also contains other DNA sequences that code for the same CDR3. Here the CDR3 reads CASSQGANSPLHF. DNA of the CDR3: TGCGCCAGCAGTCAGGGGGCGAATTCACCCCTCCACTTT. The chain has TRBV5-1 and TRBJ1-6, with 8 positions matching TRBD1. Germline V gene lookup returns CDR1 SGHRS and CDR2 YFSETQ. V gave up 5 bases and J gave up 7 bases; unmatched junction bases: 2. The CDR3 consists of 13 residues.

This chain uses TRBV9 with TRBJ2-2; D gene ambiguous. CDR3 size: 16 residues. Germline assignment: CDR1 SGDLS and CDR2 YYNGEE. The V gene lost 4 bases and the J gene lost 0 bases, with 13 bases spanning the gap. The CDR3 bases are TGTGCCAGCAGCCTGACTTCTTTTGCGAACACCGGGGAGCTGTTTTTT. Protein: CASSLTSFANTGELFF.

The CDR3 coding sequence is TGTGCCAGCAGTGATAGCGGGAGCTCCTACGAGCAGTACTTC. The encoded protein is CASSDSGSSYEQYF. The rearrangement uses TRBV6-1 and TRBJ2-7, with 9 bases identical to TRBD2. This CDR3 spans 14 amino acids. V was clipped by 3 bases and J by 0 bases; unmatched bases: 0. The germline V gene has CDR1 MNHNS and CDR2 SASEGT.

The gene calls are TRBV28 and TRBJ2-5; TRBD2 matches 15 bases. This CDR3 region has 16 residues. Unmatched junction bases numbered 10, after V lost 5 bases and J lost 9 bases. CDR1 and CDR2 from the germline V gene are MDHEN and SYDVKM. The CDR3: CASSPPGLAGGGSQYF. The CDR3 DNA follows: TGTGCCAGCAGTCCCCCGGGACTAGCGGGGGGAGGGTCCCAGTACTTC.

This clone was seen just once. The chain uses TRBV5-1 and TRBJ2-7, with D unresolved. The CDR3 runs to 13 residues. V lost 0 bases and J 3 bases, leaving 7 bases between the germline ends. Germline V gene lookup returns CDR1 SGHRS and CDR2 YFSETQ. CDR3 protein: CASSLVTDYEQYF. The CDR3 bases are TGCGCCAGCAGCTTGGTAACGGACTACGAGCAGTACTTC.

This chain links TRBV27 with TRBJ2-6, with a possible D match to TRBD2 (5 bases). Germline lookup yields CDR1 MNHEY and CDR2 SMNVEV (reference sequence). With 5 bases removed from V and 4 bases from J, the gap between germline ends came to 12 bases. The CDR3 covers 15 residues. CDR3 DNA: TGTGCCAGCAGTGATCTAGCCTCAGGGGCCAACGTCCTGACTTTC. Its protein product is CASSDLASGANVLTF.

The rearrangement joins TRBV5-4 to TRBJ1-6, with 9 nucleotides matching TRBD1. With 4 bases clipped from V and 8 bases from J, the junction kept 1 base outside the gene matches. This CDR3 region has 13 residues. Per the germline V gene, CDR1 is SGHNT and CDR2 is YYREEE (reference sequence). For the CDR3, the DNA is TGTGCCAGCAGCCGGGACAGGGATTCACCCCTCCACTTT. As protein: CASSRDRDSPLHF.

The chain carries TRBV6-6 and TRBJ1-5; D may be TRBD1 (5 bases). The CDR3 totals 12 residues. Germline CDR1 and CDR2: MNHNY and SVGAGI (reference sequence). V lost 10 bases, J lost 1 base, and 8 bases lay in between. The CDR3 is CAIKGSNQPQHF. CDR3 nucleotide sequence: TGTGCCATCAAGGGGAGCAATCAGCCCCAGCATTTT.

The chain joins TRBV5-1 to TRBJ2-7; tentatively, D is TRBD2 (6 bases). CDR1 SGHRS and CDR2 YFSETQ come from the germline V gene. CDR3 size: 13 residues. Trimming removed 4 bases from V and 4 bases from J, with 12 bases in between. CDR3 DNA: TGCGCCAGCAGCAGAGGGACTGGGTACGAGCAGTACTTC. Translating it yields CASSRGTGYEQYF.

The CDR3 reads CASTGLGEQFF. CDR3 sequence (DNA): TGTGCCAGCACCGGACTGGGCGAGCAGTTCTTC. The genes are TRBV7-2 and TRBJ2-1; a possible D gene is TRBD2 (5 bases). The CDR3 sequence is 11 residues long. V was trimmed by 7 bases and J by 10 bases, leaving 11 bases between them. CDR1 and CDR2 (germline): SGHTA, FQGNSA.

This clone was detected once. The CDR3 DNA reads TGTGCCAGCAGTTACGGCCAGGGTTTGGGAAACACCATATATTTT. Translation gives CASSYGQGLGNTIYF. The J gene is TRBJ1-3, the V gene TRBV6-5; D is possibly TRBD1 (5 bases). There are 15 residues in the CDR3. Between the trimmed V and J ends, which lost 2 bases and 4 bases, there was a span of 12 bases. The germline gives CDR1 MNHEY, CDR2 SVGAGI.

V and J are TRBV4-3 and TRBJ2-2; 9 nucleotides agree with TRBD2. There are 15 residues in the CDR3. V shed 5 bases, J shed 4 bases, and the junction held 5 bases outside the gene matches. The germline V gene encodes CDR1 LGHNA and CDR2 YSLEER. CDR3 DNA: TGCGCCAGCAGCTTCACTAGCGGGCCCACCGGGGAGCTGTTTTTT. Its protein is CASSFTSGPTGELFF.

This clone was seen a handful of times. This chain connects TRBV19 to TRBJ2-7, with D maybe TRBD1 (6 bases). Germline V CDR1 and CDR2: LNHDA, SQIVND (reference sequence). There are 14 residues in the CDR3. The germline V and J ends were trimmed by 3 bases and 3 bases, with 12 bases remaining between them. The CDR3 DNA is TGTGCCAGTAGTATCAGAGGGGACATCTACGAGCAGTACTTC. It encodes CASSIRGDIYEQYF.

In DNA, the CDR3 is TGTGCCAGTAGTATCGGGACTAGCGGATTCCATACGCAGTATTTT. Translating gives CASSIGTSGFHTQYF. The genes are TRBV19 and TRBJ2-3; 11 bases fit TRBD2. Looked up from germline, CDR1 is LNHDA and CDR2 is SQIVND (reference sequence). The trim removed 3 bases at V and 7 bases at J, leaving 6 bases unmatched. This CDR3 spans 15 amino acids.

The chain recombines TRBV4-2 with TRBJ2-6; D may be TRBD2 (5 bases). The CDR3 spans 15 residues. In germline, CDR1 is LGHNA, CDR2 YNFKEQ. Trimming removed 5 bases from V and 0 bases from J, with 8 bases in between. Here the CDR3 DNA reads TGTGCCAGCAGCAGAGAGGGCTCTGGGGCCAACGTCCTGACTTTC. It is translated as CASSREGSGANVLTF.

In regard to this clone: This specimen includes other DNA sequences encoding the same CDR3. V is TRBV28 and J is TRBJ1-5; 9 bases line up with TRBD1. CDR1 MDHEN and CDR2 SYDVKM come from the germline V gene. This CDR3 is 15 amino acids long. V gave up 3 bases and J gave up 4 bases; unmatched junction bases: 4. CDR3 bases: TGTGCCAGCAGTTTTCGGGACAGGGTAAATCAGCCCCAGCATTTT. Amino acid sequence: CASSFRDRVNQPQHF.

This chain joins TRBV19 and TRBJ2-5; D ambiguous. Trimming took 3 bases from V and 2 from J, leaving 10 bases between them. From germline, CDR1 is LNHDA and CDR2 SQIVND (reference sequence). The CDR3 contains 14 residues. CDR3 sequence reads: CASSIWSEQETQYF. Written as DNA, the CDR3 is TGTGCCAGTAGTATCTGGTCAGAACAAGAGACCCAGTACTTC.

Regarding this clone: An end of the junction does not agree with germline; a read error may underlie this. V gene TRBV29-1 combines with J gene TRBJ1-1; TRBD1 agrees at 7 bases. CDR3 size: 15 residues. CDR1 and CDR2 (germline): SQVTM, ANQGSEA. This chain's CDR3 is CSVEELAGGWTEAFF. CDR3 sequence (DNA): TGCAGCGTGGAAGAGTTGGCAGGGGGTTGGACTGAAGCTTTCTTT.